This entry lists 22 T cell receptor beta chains sequenced from one sample in a study of blood T cell repertoires in COVID-19. The protocol was immunoSEQ multiplex PCR, while the TCRdb copy is restricted to in-frame clones and leaves out a portion. The sample yields approximately 260,000 clones, approximately 80% seen once. The sequenced sample consisted of peripheral blood. The receptors shown here come from a human donor in a cohort sampled during active COVID-19.

This chain joins TRBV9 and TRBJ2-2; D is ambiguous. CDR3 length: 12 residues. Germline V gene lookup returns CDR1 SGDLS and CDR2 YYNGEE. The V gene lost 4 bases and the J gene lost 6 bases, with 7 bases spanning the gap. CDR3 amino acids: CASSRYAGELFF. The CDR3 coding sequence is TGTGCCAGCAGCCGGTACGCCGGGGAGCTGTTTTTT.

The sample holds one count of this clone. The J gene is TRBJ1-2, the V gene TRBV5-1; D is unclear. Trimming pared 4 bases from V and 4 bases from J, leaving 14 bases between. This CDR3 has 14 amino acids. Germline CDR1 SGHRS, CDR2 YFSETQ. The CDR3: CASSLTSGLYGYTF. CDR3 in DNA: TGCGCCAGCAGCCTGACGTCCGGACTCTATGGCTACACCTTC.

This clone was found once. This chain connects TRBV29-1 to TRBJ1-1; 7 bases are a match to TRBD1. CDR1 and CDR2 (germline): SQVTM, ANQGSEA. Losses at the gene ends were 6 bases for V and 6 bases for J; bases not matched to a gene: 19. The CDR3 covers 16 residues. In DNA form, the CDR3 reads TGCAGCGTGGGGCAGGCAGGGGGTATAGGTTGGGCTGAAGCTTTCTTT. This translates into CSVGQAGGIGWAEAFF.

The chain couples TRBV5-4 to TRBJ2-1; D is possibly TRBD2 (6 bases). The CDR3 is made up of 12 amino acids. V shed 5 bases and J shed 15 bases, with 18 bases lying between them. In germline, CDR1 is SGHNT, CDR2 YYREEE (reference sequence). The CDR3 here is CASSLGGVDPFF. In DNA form, the CDR3 reads TGTGCCAGCAGTCTCGGAGGGGTCGATCCGTTCTTC.

The chain is built from TRBV19 and TRBJ2-3; 9 bases agree with TRBD1. Unmatched junction bases numbered 3, after V lost 4 bases and J lost 4 bases. Germline-derived CDR1 and CDR2 are LNHDA and SQIVND (reference sequence). The CDR3 totals 14 residues. CDR3 in DNA: TGTGCCAGTAGTAGAGGGGACAGGGCAGATACGCAGTATTTT. Translating gives CASSRGDRADTQYF.

The V and J genes are TRBV4-2 and TRBJ1-2, with 7 bases lining up with TRBD1. The CDR3 contains 13 residues. The germline V gene has CDR1 LGHNA and CDR2 YNFKEQ. After removal of 4 bases from V and 6 bases from J, the junction contained 5 bases not matched to a gene. CDR3 in DNA: TGTGCCAGCAGCCTTCTAGGGACAGATGGCTACACCTTC. Translation: CASSLLGTDGYTF.

The rearrangement joins TRBV4-1 to TRBJ2-7; TRBD2 matches 10 bases. CDR3 length: 16 residues. Looked up from germline, CDR1 is MGHRA and CDR2 is YSYEKL. Trimming removed 0 bases from V and 4 bases from J; junction bases left unmatched: 6. CDR3 in DNA: TGCGCCAGCAGCCAAGAATCCCTAGCGGGAGAATACGAGCAGTACTTC. Its protein product is CASSQESLAGEYEQYF.

J is TRBJ2-4 and V is TRBV10-2; 9 bases are a match to TRBD1. This CDR3 has 17 amino acids. V was pared by 3 bases and J by 2 bases, with 8 bases of the junction left unmatched. Per the germline V gene, CDR1 is WSHSY and CDR2 is SAAADI. CDR3 nucleotides: TGCGCCAGCAGTGATCCCCCGGGACAGGGATCCAAAAACATTCAGTACTTC. This encodes CASSDPPGQGSKNIQYF.

The chain carries TRBV7-2 and TRBJ2-5, with TRBD1 matching over 8 bases. Germline V gene sequence: CDR1 SGHTA, CDR2 FQGNSA. V lost 5 bases and J lost 5; bases outside the gene matches: 4. The CDR3 is 13 amino acids. This CDR3 reads CASSQGAGETQYF. The CDR3 DNA reads TGTGCCAGCAGCCAGGGGGCCGGGGAGACCCAGTACTTC. Supplemented by reference TRBV7-2 and TRBJ2-5, the full variable domain reads GAGVSQSPSNKVTEKGKDVELRCDPISGHTALYWYRQSLGQGLEFLIYFQGNSAPDKSGLPSDRFSAERTGGSVSTLTIQRTQQEDSAVYLCASSQGAGETQYFGPGTRLLVL.

The rearrangement joins TRBV6-2 or TRBV6-3 to TRBJ2-1, with TRBD2 matching 10 bases. V lost 2 bases, J lost 9 bases, and 13 bases stayed unmatched. There are 17 residues in the CDR3. Per germline, CDR1 MNHEY and CDR2 SVGEGT. CDR3 coding DNA: TGTGCCAGCAGTTACCCACAAAGCGGGAGGGCAAGTAGTGAGCAGTTCTTC. It is translated as CASSYPQSGRASSEQFF.

The V and J genes are TRBV19 and TRBJ2-1; 9 bases map to TRBD2. Germline trimming cut 6 bases from V and 0 bases from J; bases unmatched to any gene: 3. The CDR3 length is 15 residues. Germline V gene sequence: CDR1 LNHDA, CDR2 SQIVND (reference sequence). The CDR3 sequence: CASRRLAVSYNEQFF. Written as DNA, the CDR3 is TGTGCCAGTAGACGACTAGCGGTCTCCTACAATGAGCAGTTCTTC.

The chain couples TRBV19 to TRBJ1-1; possibly TRBD1 for D (5 bases). With 5 bases removed from V and 5 bases from J, the gap between germline ends came to 18 bases. The CDR3 covers 15 residues. CDR1 and CDR2 from the germline V gene are LNHDA and SQIVND (reference sequence). The chain's CDR3 is CASSAGLPRRTEAFF. CDR3 coding DNA: TGTGCCAGTAGTGCGGGACTTCCGCGGCGGACTGAAGCTTTCTTT.

J is TRBJ2-3 and V is TRBV24-1; 7 nucleotides line up with TRBD1. Germline loops: CDR1 KGHDR, CDR2 SFDVKD. The length of the CDR3 is 14 residues. The V and J ends lost 8 bases and 6 bases, in that order; junction bases with no gene match: 10. In nucleotides, the CDR3 is TGTGCCACCACACCGGGACAGCCCCCCGATACGCAGTATTTT. As protein: CATTPGQPPDTQYF.

To note about this clone: An end of the junction differs from the germline gene, which may be a read error. The chain joins TRBV5-1 to TRBJ2-5; tentatively, D is TRBD1 (6 bases). The CDR3 sequence is 14 residues long. Germline V CDR1 and CDR2: SGHRS, YFSETQ. The CDR3 nucleotides are TGCGCCAGCAGTTTGGACAGTCTTCAAGAGACCCAGTACTTC. This translates into CASSLDSLQETQYF.

V is TRBV5-4 and J is TRBJ2-3; D perhaps matches TRBD2 (5 bases). Trimming removed 0 bases from V and 6 bases from J, with 14 bases in between. The CDR3 extends over 15 amino acids. Germline CDR1 SGHNT, CDR2 YYREEE (reference sequence). The CDR3 is CASSLEWEPGDTQYF. For the CDR3, the DNA is TGTGCCAGCAGCTTGGAGTGGGAACCGGGGGATACGCAGTATTTT.

The chain joins TRBV28 to TRBJ2-7; 12 bases match TRBD1. Germline values: CDR1 MDHEN, CDR2 SYDVKM. With 8 bases clipped from V and 6 bases from J, the junction kept 11 bases outside the gene matches. This CDR3 has 15 residues. The CDR3 sequence: CASRGRDRGLGEQYF. CDR3 in DNA: TGTGCCAGCCGCGGCCGGGACAGGGGGCTTGGCGAGCAGTACTTC.

V is TRBV9 and J is TRBJ1-4; D is undetermined. This CDR3 spans 13 amino acids. The germline V and J ends were trimmed by 6 bases and 3 bases, with 9 bases remaining between them. Germline CDR1 and CDR2: SGDLS and YYNGEE. CDR3 nucleotides: TGTGCCAGCAACCGGGTCCCTAATGAAAAACTGTTTTTT. Translating gives CASNRVPNEKLFF.

The J gene is TRBJ2-3, the V gene TRBV27; D perhaps matches TRBD2 (6 bases). CDR3 length equals 13 residues. Trimming stripped 5 bases from V and 6 bases from J, with 12 bases between. CDR1 and CDR2 (germline): MNHEY, SMNVEV (reference sequence). Written as DNA, the CDR3 is TGTGCCAGCAGTCCGCCCAGCGGGGATACGCAGTATTTT. Its translation: CASSPPSGDTQYF.

The chain uses TRBV21-1 and TRBJ1-2; whether TRBD1, the table's D call, matches the DNA was not checked. TRBV21-1 is assigned pseudogene status. The length of the CDR3 is 15 residues. The CDR3 sequence is CASSKVGQRLYGYTF. In nucleotides, the CDR3 is TGTGCCAGCAGCAAAGTGGGACAGAGACTCTATGGCTACACCTTC.

This sequence joins TRBV7-9 and TRBJ1-6, with D unresolved. Deletions cut 0 bases from V and 13 bases from J, with 7 bases between. The CDR3 has 12 residues. Germline CDR1 is SEHNR and CDR2 is FQNEAQ (reference sequence). The CDR3 coding sequence is TGTGCCAGCAGCTTAGCCCTACTTCCCCTCCACTTT. Protein sequence: CASSLALLPLHF.

This clone was observed once. This chain uses TRBV19 with TRBJ2-5; no firm D call. Trimming left V 1 base short and J 2 bases short, with 11 bases between. Germline V gene lookup returns CDR1 LNHDA and CDR2 SQIVND (reference sequence). CDR3 size: 15 residues. CDR3 in DNA: TGTGCCAGTAGTATAGGACGCCGACAACAAGAGACCCAGTACTTC. Translation: CASSIGRRQQETQYF. The full variable domain, rest sourced from reference TRBV19 and TRBJ2-5, is DGGITQSPKYLFRKEGQNVTLSCEQNLNHDAMYWYRQDPGQGLRLIYYSQIVNDFQKGDIAEGYSVSREKKESFPLTVTSAQKNPTAFYLCASSIGRRQQETQYFGPGTRLLVL.

The genes are TRBV7-9 and TRBJ2-7; 10 nucleotides match TRBD1. Germline trimming cut 5 bases from V and 1 base from J; bases unmatched to any gene: 5. CDR1 SEHNR and CDR2 FQNEAQ come from the germline V gene (reference sequence). This CDR3 contains 15 residues. CDR3 in amino acids: CASSTEDRGSYEQYF. CDR3 nucleotide sequence: TGTGCCAGCAGCACCGAGGACAGGGGGTCCTACGAGCAGTACTTC.